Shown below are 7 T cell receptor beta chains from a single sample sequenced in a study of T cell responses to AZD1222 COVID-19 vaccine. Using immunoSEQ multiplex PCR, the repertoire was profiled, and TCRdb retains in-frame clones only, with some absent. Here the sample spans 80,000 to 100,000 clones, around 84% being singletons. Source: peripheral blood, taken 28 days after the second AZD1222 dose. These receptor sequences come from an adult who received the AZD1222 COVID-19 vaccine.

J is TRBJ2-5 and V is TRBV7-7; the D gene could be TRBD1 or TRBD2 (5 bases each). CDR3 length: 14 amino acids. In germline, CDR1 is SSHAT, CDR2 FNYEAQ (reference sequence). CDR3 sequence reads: CASSPSSGTHRPYF. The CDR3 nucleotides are TGTGCTAGCTCCCCGAGTAGTGGGACCCATAGACCGTACTTC. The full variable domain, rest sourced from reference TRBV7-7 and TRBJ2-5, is GAGVSQSPRYKVTKRGQDVTLRCDPISSHATLYWYQQALGQGPEFLTYFNYEAQPDKSGLPSDRFSAERPEGSISTLTIQRTEQRDSAMYRCASSPSSGTHRPYFGPGTRLLVL.

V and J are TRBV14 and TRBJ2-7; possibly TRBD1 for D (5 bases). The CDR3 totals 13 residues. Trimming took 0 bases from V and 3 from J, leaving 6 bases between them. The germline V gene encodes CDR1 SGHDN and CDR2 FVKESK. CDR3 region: CASSQDGHYEQYF. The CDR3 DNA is TGTGCCAGCAGCCAAGATGGACACTACGAGCAGTACTTC.

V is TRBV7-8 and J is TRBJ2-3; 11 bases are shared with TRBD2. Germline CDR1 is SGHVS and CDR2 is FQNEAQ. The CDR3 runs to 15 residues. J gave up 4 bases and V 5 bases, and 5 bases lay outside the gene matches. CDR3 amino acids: CASSHSGGAADTQYF. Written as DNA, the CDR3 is TGTGCCAGCAGCCATAGCGGGGGGGCAGCAGATACGCAGTATTTT.

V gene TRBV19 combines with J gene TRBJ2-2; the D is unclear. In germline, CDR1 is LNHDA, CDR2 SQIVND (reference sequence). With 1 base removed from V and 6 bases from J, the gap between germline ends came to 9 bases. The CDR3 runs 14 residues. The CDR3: CASSIVGGPGELFF. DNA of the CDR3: TGTGCCAGTAGTATAGTGGGTGGCCCCGGGGAGCTGTTTTTT.

The CDR3 spells CASSQDPTRTDTQYF. DNA of the CDR3: TGTGCCAGCAGCCAAGATCCGACGCGCACAGATACGCAGTATTTT. The J gene is TRBJ2-3, the V gene TRBV3-1 (or the pseudogene TRBV3-2); no clear D gene. This CDR3 contains 15 residues. CDR1 is LGHDT and CDR2 is YNNKEL in the germline V gene (reference sequence). V lost 0 bases, J lost 1 base, and 8 bases lay in between.

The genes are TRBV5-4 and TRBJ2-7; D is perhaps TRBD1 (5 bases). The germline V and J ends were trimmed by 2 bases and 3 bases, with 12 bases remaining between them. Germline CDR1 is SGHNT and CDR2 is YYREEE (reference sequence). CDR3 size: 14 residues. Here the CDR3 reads CASSFLDSNYEQYF. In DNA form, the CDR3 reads TGTGCCAGCAGCTTTCTCGACAGCAACTACGAGCAGTACTTC.

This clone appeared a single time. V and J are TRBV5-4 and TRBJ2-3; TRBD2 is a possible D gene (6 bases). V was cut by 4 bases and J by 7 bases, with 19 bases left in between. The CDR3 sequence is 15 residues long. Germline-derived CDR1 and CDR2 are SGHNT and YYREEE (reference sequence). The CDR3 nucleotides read TGTGCCAGCAGCGGGACTCTGCCCTTCGAGAATACGCAGTATTTT. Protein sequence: CASSGTLPFENTQYF.